The 23 T cell receptor beta chains reported below all come from one sample, sequenced in a study of Ad26.COV2.S vaccination and SARS-CoV-2 variants. Treatment in this sample: 15 to 20 received Ad26.COV2.S at low or high dose, single or two shots; a few received placebo; per-sample allocation not given. Each sample was drawn 63 days after the first injection (of vaccine or placebo). Profiling relied on immunoSEQ multiplex PCR, and the TCRdb table lists in-frame clones only, not all of them. The sample has some 270,000 clones, around 88% seen once. The sequences come from peripheral blood, collected in a trial of Ad26.COV2.S vaccine versus placebo. The receptors were gathered from a person aged 18-60 years who received the Ad26.COV2.S COVID-19 vaccine or a placebo.

The chain uses TRBV4-2 and TRBJ1-2; D gene ambiguous. Germline lookup yields CDR1 LGHNA and CDR2 YNFKEQ. V shed 4 bases and J shed 7 bases, with 16 bases lying between them. The CDR3 spans 14 residues. The CDR3 is CASSPDRSVSGYTF. The CDR3 nucleotides read TGTGCCAGCAGCCCAGACCGGTCTGTGAGTGGCTACACCTTC.

The chain has TRBV4-3 and TRBJ1-5; 8 nucleotides line up with TRBD1. The CDR3 is 15 residues long. J lost 5 bases, V lost 4 bases, and 7 bases had no gene match. Germline V CDR1 and CDR2: LGHNA, YSLEER. CDR3 DNA sequence: TGCGCCAGCAGCCCCGACAGGGGCGGGGATCAGCCCCAGCATTTT. Translation gives CASSPDRGGDQPQHF.

The rearrangement links TRBV7-2 to TRBJ2-1; D ambiguous. There are 14 residues in the CDR3. V lost 6 bases and J 3 bases, leaving 12 bases between the germline ends. Germline assignment: CDR1 SGHTA and CDR2 FQGNSA. CDR3 nucleotide sequence: TGTGCCAGCAGGGGCCCTTCCAACTACAATGAGCAGTTCTTC. This translates into CASRGPSNYNEQFF.

This sequence joins TRBV11-2 and TRBJ2-3, with D possibly TRBD1 on 5 matching bases. Germline V CDR1 and CDR2: SGHAT, FQNNGV. V gave up 1 base and J gave up 8 bases, with 7 bases separating them. This CDR3 has 12 amino acids. CDR3: CASSLAQGTQYF. CDR3 in DNA: TGTGCCAGCAGCTTAGCTCAGGGTACGCAGTATTTT.

The rearrangement joins TRBV19 to TRBJ2-7; TRBD1 matches 9 bases. This CDR3 contains 14 residues. The V and J ends lost 6 bases and 0 bases, in that order; junction bases with no gene match: 3. CDR1 LNHDA and CDR2 SQIVND come from the germline V gene (reference sequence). CDR3 amino acids: CASRVTGGSYEQYF. CDR3 bases: TGTGCCAGTAGGGTGACAGGGGGCTCCTACGAGCAGTACTTC.

The chain combines TRBV19 with TRBJ1-1, with a possible D match to TRBD1 (5 bases). CDR1 and CDR2 from the germline V gene are LNHDA and SQIVND (reference sequence). The CDR3 contains 15 residues. V lost 6 bases to trimming and J lost 1 base, with 15 bases between them. The CDR3 reads CASSKGGTANTEAFF. CDR3 nucleotides: TGTGCCAGTAGCAAGGGCGGGACGGCGAACACTGAAGCTTTCTTT.

The rearrangement joins TRBV18 to TRBJ2-3; 10 bases fit TRBD2. The CDR3 runs 19 residues. Germline trimming cut 3 bases from V and 0 bases from J; bases unmatched to any gene: 12. The germline V gene encodes CDR1 KGHSH and CDR2 LQKENI. The CDR3 sequence is CASSPRGLAPTSSTDTQYF. CDR3 in DNA: TGTGCCAGCTCACCCAGGGGACTAGCGCCCACCTCTAGCACAGATACGCAGTATTTT.

J is TRBJ1-2 and V is TRBV4-2, with D uncertain. V lost 1 base and J 4 bases, leaving 10 bases between the germline ends. In germline, CDR1 is LGHNA, CDR2 YNFKEQ. The CDR3 is made up of 14 amino acids. Here the CDR3 reads CASSQVGDGYGYTF. The CDR3 region has the DNA TGTGCCAGCAGCCAAGTCGGGGATGGCTATGGCTACACCTTC.

This clone has just one count. This chain connects TRBV6-5 to TRBJ1-4; no firm D call. Germline-derived CDR1 and CDR2 are MNHEY and SVGAGI. The CDR3 loop spans 13 amino acids. The ends were cut back, 8 bases at V and 5 bases at J, with 12 bases in the middle. The CDR3 DNA reads as TGTGCCAGCGGAACATTGGCGAATGAAAAACTGTTTTTT. The encoded protein is CASGTLANEKLFF.

The chain joins TRBV6-5 to TRBJ1-4; D possibly corresponds to TRBD1 (5 bases). This CDR3 comprises 15 residues. The ends were cut back, 2 bases at V and 6 bases at J, with 13 bases in the middle. The germline V gene encodes CDR1 MNHEY and CDR2 SVGAGI. The CDR3 region has the DNA TGTGCCAGCAGTTACAGGGGACCGCCAGATGAAAAACTGTTTTTT. Amino acids: CASSYRGPPDEKLFF.

The chain employs TRBV2 and TRBJ1-5; 9 bases align to TRBD1. This CDR3 contains 14 residues. Germline V gene lookup returns CDR1 SNHLY and CDR2 FYNNEI. V lost 10 bases to trimming and J lost 1 base; unmatched junction nucleotides: 5. CDR3 DNA: TGTGCCACAGATGGACAGGGGAGCAATCAGCCCCAGCATTTT. This sequence encodes CATDGQGSNQPQHF.

The gene calls are TRBV5-4 and TRBJ2-7; D could derive from TRBD1 or TRBD2 (5 bases each). The germline V gene has CDR1 SGHNT and CDR2 YYREEE (reference sequence). CDR3 length: 14 amino acids. Between the trimmed V and J ends, which lost 3 bases and 1 base, there was a span of 11 bases. CDR3: CASSSGPNSYEQYV. CDR3 nucleotide sequence: TGTGCCAGCAGCTCGGGGCCGAATTCCTACGAGCAGTACGTC.

This chain uses TRBV6-5 with TRBJ1-4; 7 nucleotides agree with TRBD1. V was pared by 7 bases and J by 7 bases, with 12 bases of the junction left unmatched. CDR1 is MNHEY, CDR2 SVGAGI, per germline. CDR3 size: 15 residues. CDR3 nucleotides: TGTGCCAGCAAAGCGACAGGGCTCGGTGGTGAAAAACTGTTTTTT. Translated, it gives CASKATGLGGEKLFF.

This chain uses TRBV10-1 with TRBJ2-7; D gene unclear. Germline V CDR1 and CDR2: WNHNN, SYGVQD (reference sequence). The CDR3 is made up of 15 amino acids. Deletions cut 0 bases from V and 6 bases from J, with 15 bases between. As DNA, the CDR3 is TGCGCCAGCAGTGAGTCTAGTACCGAGGTGGGCGAGCAGTACTTC. Translated, it gives CASSESSTEVGEQYF.

This chain uses TRBV4-3 with TRBJ2-3; the match to TRBD1 covers 8 bases. Germline CDR1 and CDR2: LGHNA and YSLEER. CDR3 length: 15 residues. V lost 3 bases to trimming and J lost 5 bases; unmatched junction nucleotides: 7. CDR3 sequence (DNA): TGCGCCAGCAGCCACACGTTACAGGGGGTAGATACGCAGTATTTT. As protein: CASSHTLQGVDTQYF.

The V call is TRBV6-4, the J call TRBJ2-5; 11 nucleotides match TRBD1. The trim removed 11 bases at V and 2 bases at J, leaving 10 bases unmatched. The CDR3 contains 15 residues. Per germline, CDR1 MRHNA and CDR2 SNTAGT. The CDR3 DNA is TGTGCCTCTACCCCGGGACAGGGGGATCAAGAGACCCAGTACTTC. Protein sequence: CASTPGQGDQETQYF.

This clone has only a few counts. The chain combines TRBV21-1 with TRBJ2-7; no check of the table's D call, TRBD1, against the DNA was made. TRBV21-1 is flagged as a pseudogene. CDR3 length: 13 amino acids. The CDR3 region has the DNA TGTGCCAGCAGCAAAGGTGGCAGGTACGAGCAGTACGTC. Translated, it gives CASSKGGRYEQYV.

V usage is TRBV2 and J usage is TRBJ2-1; D possibly corresponds to TRBD2 (5 bases). Germline V gene data show CDR1 as SNHLY and CDR2 as FYNNEI. Trimming removed 8 bases at V and 10 bases at J, with 9 bases between. This CDR3 is 10 amino acids long. The CDR3 region has the DNA TGTGCCAGCGGACGGGAAGAGCAGTTCTTC. This codes for CASGREEQFF.

The chain combines TRBV3-1 (or the pseudogene TRBV3-2) with TRBJ2-3, with D possibly TRBD2 on 6 matching bases. Deletions cut 0 bases from V and 2 bases from J, with 12 bases between. The CDR3 loop spans 16 amino acids. Germline CDR1 is LGHDT and CDR2 is YNNKEL (reference sequence). Here the CDR3 reads CASSQDGWGLTDTQYF. DNA of the CDR3: TGTGCCAGCAGCCAAGATGGCTGGGGACTCACAGATACGCAGTATTTT.

This clone was seen a handful of times. This chain uses TRBV3-1 (or the pseudogene TRBV3-2) with TRBJ1-5, with a possible D match to TRBD1 (5 bases). Germline CDR1 LGHDT, CDR2 YNNKEL (reference sequence). V was shortened by 3 bases and J by 5 bases, with 11 bases between the two germline ends. The CDR3 contains 14 residues. CDR3 residues: CASSQPDIHQPQHF. CDR3 in DNA: TGTGCCAGCAGCCAGCCGGACATTCATCAGCCCCAGCATTTT.

The rearrangement uses TRBV10-3 and TRBJ2-7; 9 bases align to TRBD2. The V segment lost 4 bases and the J segment 3 bases; nucleotides outside the gene matches: 7. Germline V lookup: CDR1 ENHRY, CDR2 SYGVKD. This CDR3 contains 15 residues. The CDR3 nucleotides are TGTGCCATCAGTGCAGTAGCGGGAGACCGCTACGAGCAGTACGTC. Translated: CAISAVAGDRYEQYV.

CDR3 protein: CASSPGGQPQHF. DNA for the CDR3: TGTGCCAGCAGCCCGGGGGGCCAGCCCCAGCATTTT. This sequence joins TRBV7-9 and TRBJ1-5; weak D call: TRBD1 (6 bases). Between the trimmed V and J ends, which lost 5 bases and 7 bases, there was a span of 9 bases. CDR3 length equals 12 residues. Germline V CDR1 and CDR2: SEHNR, FQNEAQ (reference sequence).

This CDR3 is CASTPDLSSGNTIYF. DNA of the CDR3: TGTGCCAGTACCCCCGACCTTTCCTCTGGAAACACCATATATTTT. The chain employs TRBV19 and TRBJ1-3, with D unclear. Germline assignment: CDR1 LNHDA and CDR2 SQIVND (reference sequence). Trimming removed 7 bases from V and 0 bases from J, with 13 bases in between. CDR3 length: 15 residues.